This entry describes one T cell receptor (beta chain). The sample holds one count of this clone. The clone's antigen remains unknown. There are no base qualities to consult, and no much larger clone falls within one base. The collaborating institutions used their own protocols to collect whole blood in K2EDTA tubes. For TCRbeta analysis, collaborators shipped samples in one of three forms: frozen whole blood, isolated PBMCs, or DNA extracted from either of those sample types. The immunoSEQ Assay, a bias-controlled multiplex PCR, was used to amplify TCRbeta CDR3 regions from genomic DNA. The authors processed their data as follows. The number of nucleated cells in each sample was estimated by amplification of reference gene primers within the assay. To quantify the absolute abundance of each unique TCRbeta CDR3 rearrangement, sequence reads were collapsed and filtered. For each sample, productive Simpson clonality was calculated as the square root of Simpson's diversity index over productive rearrangements. The source is immuneACCESS, and TCRdb retained only in-frame sequences with V and J called. Part of the clones is not carried over; for the studies checked, unresolved V genes explain less than half of this, and the remainder is unexplained. V, J and clone size are those of that table, while D and trimming were read from the DNA. The sample contains under 80,000 clones, around three quarters of them found a single time. The ten largest clones add up to around 32% of the sample.

These data originate in a study of blood T cell repertoires in COVID-19 (dated by TCRdb to 2018 to 2021). In the study overall: The collaborator samples originated in the United States, Italy and Spain and spanned the acute and convalescent phases of COVID-19. The material from the prospective study consisted of cDNA or gDNA derived from T cells, B-cell-depleted T cells, or PBMCs. Subjects who had been exposed to COVID-19, were actively infected with it, or had recovered from it provided the deeply sampled blood TCRbeta repertoires that made up the dataset. The repertoires were made available in a free public database intended to serve as a resource for research on the immune response to SARS-CoV-2. Samples were obtained from the ongoing ImmuneRACE study (first 160 participants) and from 1,200 or so subjects provided by 6 global collaborators. The sample metadata nearly always contained a de-identified subject ID, COVID-19 status, age in years and sex. Where available, HLA class I and class II types were obtained from metadata supplied by the sample provider rather than from assay-based typing.

Summary of the overall study and its limitations: How much clinical and demographic metadata was included differed by source and by participant, and the metadata was provided uncurated.

CDR1 and CDR2 are drawn from the germline V gene (reference sequence): MNHNY, SVGAGI. The CDR3, cysteine through phenylalanine, is 14 amino acids long. Only CDR3 DNA is held: 42 bases, read in frame from base 1. Trimming accounts for 2 bases at V and 6 bases at J, while the number of junction bases matched to no gene is 6. Sequenced material: peripheral blood. In this chain, TRBV6-6 is recombined with TRBJ2-7, and 8 bases in between align with TRBD2. This receptor was taken from a human donor in a cohort sampled during active COVID-19. CDR3 reads: CASSYGGAGVEQYF. The base sequence is TGTGCCAGCAGTTACGGTGGAGCGGGAGTCGAGCAGTACTTC.